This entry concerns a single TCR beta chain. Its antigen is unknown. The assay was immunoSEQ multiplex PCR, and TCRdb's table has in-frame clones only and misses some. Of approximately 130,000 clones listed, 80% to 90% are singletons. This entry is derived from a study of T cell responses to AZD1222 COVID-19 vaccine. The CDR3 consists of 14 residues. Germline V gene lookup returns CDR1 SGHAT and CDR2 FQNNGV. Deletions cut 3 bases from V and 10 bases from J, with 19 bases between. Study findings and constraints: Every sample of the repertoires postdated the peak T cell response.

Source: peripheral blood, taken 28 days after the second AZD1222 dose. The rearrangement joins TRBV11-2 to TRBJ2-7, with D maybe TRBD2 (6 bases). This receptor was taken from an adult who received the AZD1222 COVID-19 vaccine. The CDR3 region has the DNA TGTGCCAGCAGCTTCGGTTGGGACTCTGAGAGACAGTACTTC. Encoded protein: CASSFGWDSERQYF.